This TCR beta chain is drawn from a study of cytomegalovirus exposure and HLA in healthy donors. Amplification used 60 Vbeta primers and 13 Jbeta primers. TCRdb keeps only in-frame clones here, not all; method: immunoSEQ multiplex PCR. Its clone listing holds 65,000 to 95,000 clones. Whole-study results and caveats: It was reportedly the case that the classifier diagnosed cytomegalovirus status with high specificity and sensitivity. There were 150 to 200 TCR beta chains listed as cytomegalovirus-associated. Follow-up analysis found HLA locus-dependent TCR association rates, highest for DRB1 and lowest for HLA-C. In a later analysis, compared with equally common non-associated chains, HLA-associated beta chains were more expanded.

Germline V gene lookup returns CDR1 MNHNY and CDR2 SVGAGI (reference sequence). This CDR3 spans 14 amino acids. Trimming removed 4 bases from V and 3 bases from J, with 13 bases in between. As to this clone: Its target is unknown.

This TCR was recovered from a man under 40 in good health and CMV-seronegative. V usage is TRBV6-6 and J usage is TRBJ2-7; D perhaps matches TRBD2 (6 bases). The specimen sequenced was PBMCs. CDR3 nucleotide sequence: TGTGCCAGCAGTTTCCCCGGGAGCTACTACGAGCAGTACTTC. This codes for CASSFPGSYYEQYF.